This T cell receptor beta chain was recovered during a study of CXCR4 blockade with PD-1 therapy in pancreatic cancer. The trim removed 6 bases at V and 2 bases at J, leaving 12 bases unmatched. CDR3 length: 18 residues. Clones were sequenced by immunoSEQ multiplex PCR, and TCRdb holds only the in-frame ones, with some missing. The sample yields approximately 4,800 clones, 50% to 60% seen once. Sample: tumor tissue. The chain employs TRBV6-7 and TRBJ2-7; 14 nucleotides match TRBD2. TRBV6-7 is annotated as an ORF whose role is uncertain. The sequence was obtained from a human donor with pancreatic ductal adenocarcinoma. CDR3 bases: TGTGCCAGCAGCCCACAGGTCCCGGGACTAGCGGGGGCCTACGAGCAGTACTTC. This encodes CASSPQVPGLAGAYEQYF.